The clone carrying this T cell receptor (beta chain) was observed a few times. Its antigen remains unknown. This specimen belongs to a study of regulatory T cells in long-lasting Graves disease. iRepertoire HTBI primers and Arm-PCR of CDR3 regions built TCR beta libraries. MiXCR, run by TCRdb on the multiplex PCR reads, gives a single entry per CDR3 protein. The table shows hundreds of thousands of distinct CDR3 sequences, with roughly 30% occurring only once. The time point here: persistent/refractory GD, antithyroid drugs over 5 years with positive TRAb. Scientists built the TCR library using RNA that was extracted from PBMCs. Peripheral blood, at roughly 9 milliliters, went into EDTA tubes. Broader study findings: Patients whose Graves' disease persisted exhibited lower TCR diversity than those newly diagnosed.

The clonotype originates from a female donor with Graves disease. This specimen was peripheral blood mononuclear cells (PBMCs), taken when the disease was refractory, from a patient treated with antithyroid drugs.

DNA for the CDR3: TGTGCCTACAACAGGGGATTTGAGCCCCAGCATTTT. Translation: CAYNRGFEPQHF. The chain recombines TRBV30 with TRBJ1-5, with 7 bases aligning to TRBD1. V dropped 7 bases and J dropped 8; count of bases not matched to a gene: 8. This CDR3 is built from 12 residues. The germline V gene has CDR1 GTSNPN and CDR2 SVGIG (reference sequence).